This TCR beta chain was profiled in a study of OX40 agonist ivuxolimab in advanced cancers. Repertoires were generated with immunoSEQ multiplex PCR, while TCRdb's copy carries only in-frame clones and drops some. The table lists 40,000 or so clones, 70% to 90% of them singletons. Germline CDR1 reads LNHDA; CDR2 reads SQIVND (reference sequence). This CDR3 is built from 14 residues. V lost 3 bases, J lost 0 bases, and 6 bases lay in between. The TCR sequence derives from an adult with an advanced solid tumor such as melanoma, head and neck, liver or kidney cancer. V and J are TRBV19 and TRBJ1-5, with unresolved D. The sequencing here drew on CD4+ or CD8+ T cells sorted from blood, taken in a trial of the OX40 agonist ivuxolimab. CDR3: CASSIWASNQPQHF. The CDR3 DNA is TGTGCCAGTAGTATCTGGGCTAGCAATCAGCCCCAGCATTTT.